These 15 T cell receptor beta chains were sequenced from one sample in a study of human T cells and chemical hapten exposure (TCRdb year 2021). This specimen's time point label, interpreted: healthy volunteer bleed at 2 weeks. Total RNA was extracted from unfractionated whole blood that had been collected in Tempus Blood RNA tubes. The method was RACE. The listed sequencing device is NextSeq 500. TCRdb reran the public reads through fastp at Q25 and MiXCR, keeping productive beta chains. For every CDR3 protein sequence, its rows merge into one entry that carries the most common genes and DNA. This sample comprises about 47,000 distinct CDR3 sequences, roughly 4.5% of them detected only once. The top ten clones comprise roughly 6% of the sample. Sequenced sample: whole blood. The receptors shown here come from a human donor in good health. Some clones in this sample may be carry-over from other donors' samples.

This clonotype was observed at least ten times. The rearrangement links TRBV5-1 to TRBJ1-5; no firm D call. CDR1 is SGHRS and CDR2 is YFSETQ in the germline V gene. There are 14 residues in the CDR3. Trimming took 1 base from V and 4 from J, leaving 9 bases between them. The CDR3 bases are TGCGCCAGCAGCTTGTGGGGAGAAAATCAGCCCCAGCATTTT. As protein: CASSLWGENQPQHF.

In its sample, this clonotype was seen many times. V gene TRBV6-2 or TRBV6-3 combines with J gene TRBJ1-1; a weak D match, TRBD1 (6 bases). Germline loops: CDR1 MNHEY, CDR2 SVGEGT. Trimming took 6 bases from V and 3 from J, leaving 17 bases between them. The CDR3 loop spans 15 amino acids. In nucleotides, the CDR3 is TGTGCCAGCAGCCAAAAGCAGGGGTTCGACACTGAAGCTTTCTTT. This sequence encodes CASSQKQGFDTEAFF.

About this clonotype: This may come from a read error, since a much larger clone is one base off. J is TRBJ2-1 and V is TRBV7-9; D possibly corresponds to TRBD2 (5 bases). This CDR3 has 16 amino acids. The V end was cut by 2 bases, the J end by 6 bases, with 17 bases between. Per germline, CDR1 SEHNR and CDR2 FQNEAQ (reference sequence). This CDR3 reads CASSLYPRAATNEQFF. The CDR3 DNA sequence: TGTGCCAGCAGCTTATATCCCCGAGCGGCAACCAATGAGCAGTTCTTC. The full variable domain, completed using reference TRBV7-9 and TRBJ2-1, is DTGVSQNPRHKITKRGQNVTFRCDPISEHNRLYWYRQTLGQGPEFLTYFQNEAQLEKSRLLSDRFSAERPKGSFSTLEIQRTEQGDSAMYLCASSLYPRAATNEQFFGPGTRLTVL.

The chain is built from TRBV29-1 and TRBJ1-5; TRBD1 matches at 8 bases. This CDR3 region has 13 residues. Germline CDR1 reads SQVTM; CDR2 reads ANQGSEA. The V and J ends lost 5 bases and 5 bases, in that order; junction bases with no gene match: 5. The CDR3 spells CSVRLTGDQPQHF. DNA for the CDR3: TGCAGCGTTCGGTTGACAGGGGATCAGCCCCAGCATTTT.

About this clonotype itself: A much larger clone lies a single base off, so this may be a read error. The chain is built from TRBV12-3 or TRBV12-4 and TRBJ1-1; TRBD1 matches at 7 bases. The CDR3 has 16 residues. The CDR3 spells CASTVWPGTAFGEALF. CDR3 DNA: TGTGCCAGCACCGTTTGGCCCGGGACAGCTTTTGGTGAAGCTTTGTTT.

This clonotype was seen ten or more times. J is TRBJ2-3 and V is TRBV7-6; a possible D gene is TRBD1 (6 bases). The CDR3 has 14 amino acids. V lost 4 bases and J 5 bases, leaving 13 bases between the germline ends. Germline V gene lookup returns CDR1 SGHVS and CDR2 FNYEAQ. Written as DNA, the CDR3 is TGTGCCAGCAGCTCTCGGCAGGGGAGAGATACGCAGTATTTT. Its translation is CASSSRQGRDTQYF.

This clonotype was detected a few times. This chain uses TRBV27 with TRBJ2-7; the match to TRBD2 covers 12 bases. Germline CDR1 is MNHEY and CDR2 is SMNVEV (reference sequence). Losses at the gene ends were 4 bases for V and 2 bases for J; bases not matched to a gene: 6. This CDR3 is 16 amino acids long. CDR3 in amino acids: CASSSHASGRAYEQYF. In DNA, the CDR3 is TGTGCCAGCAGTTCCCACGCTAGCGGGAGGGCCTACGAGCAGTACTTC.

About this clonotype: This may come from a read error, since a much larger clone is one base off. The chain has TRBV10-3 and TRBJ1-1; a possible D gene is TRBD1 (5 bases). The germline V gene has CDR1 ENHRY and CDR2 SYGVKD. The CDR3 has 13 residues. Trimming removed 10 bases at V and 6 bases at J, with 18 bases between. In nucleotides, the CDR3 is TGTGCCACCAGCCCAGGGCGTCCGGCTGAAGCTTTCTTT. This gives the protein CATSPGRPAEAFF.

This clonotype was counted ten times or more. V usage is TRBV10-3 and J usage is TRBJ2-7; possibly TRBD1 for D (6 bases). Germline CDR1 is ENHRY and CDR2 is SYGVKD. V gave up 6 bases and J gave up 1 base, with 22 bases separating them. This CDR3 region has 17 residues. CDR3 in amino acids: CAISQARRTVSSYEQYF. The CDR3, as DNA: TGTGCCATCAGCCAAGCACGCCGGACAGTAAGTTCCTACGAGCAGTACTTC.

The chain recombines TRBV28 with TRBJ2-5; no reliable D call. CDR3 length: 13 amino acids. Germline V gene sequence: CDR1 MDHEN, CDR2 SYDVKM. Trimming took off 5 bases at V and 0 bases at J, with 7 bases between the two ends. Here the CDR3 reads CASSLTNQETQYF. As DNA, the CDR3 is TGTGCCAGCAGTCTGACCAACCAAGAGACCCAGTACTTC.

This clonotype was seen at least ten times. The chain joins TRBV3-1 to TRBJ2-5; D ambiguous. The V end was cut by 5 bases, the J end by 3 bases, with 4 bases between. The CDR3 covers 11 residues. Germline V gives CDR1 LGHDT, CDR2 YNNKEL (reference sequence). The CDR3 is CASSREETQYF. DNA for the CDR3: TGTGCCAGCAGCAGAGAAGAGACCCAGTACTTC.

The table lists this clonotype with many counts. This chain uses TRBV28 with TRBJ2-5; perhaps TRBD2 as D (7 bases). The CDR3 consists of 14 residues. Trimming stripped 7 bases from V and 5 bases from J, with 17 bases between. CDR1 MDHEN and CDR2 SYDVKM come from the germline V gene. CDR3 coding DNA: TGTGCCAGCACCCCGGGGGGCGTTGGGGAGACCCAGTACTTC. Translating it yields CASTPGGVGETQYF.

This clonotype was counted ten times or more. The chain combines TRBV6-5 with TRBJ2-1; weak D call: TRBD2 (6 bases). Trimming took 7 bases from V and 9 from J, leaving 19 bases between them. The V gene's germline CDR1 is MNHEY and CDR2 SVGAGI. The CDR3 loop spans 14 amino acids. The CDR3 region has the DNA TGTGCCAGCACTATGGGGGGAGGCCCGGGTGAGCAGTTCTTC. It encodes CASTMGGGPGEQFF.

This clonotype appeared many times. The chain employs TRBV28 and TRBJ1-5, with D hard to call. This CDR3 is built from 15 residues. Per germline, CDR1 MDHEN and CDR2 SYDVKM. V lost 3 bases and J lost 6, with 15 bases in between. CDR3 DNA: TGTGCCAGCAGTTTGGCTTCCAGAGGCACTCAGCCCCAGCATTTT. This encodes CASSLASRGTQPQHF.

The sample holds many counts of this clonotype. The chain has TRBV12-5 and TRBJ1-6, with 7 bases matching TRBD1. Germline V gene lookup returns CDR1 LGHNT and CDR2 FRNRAP. The CDR3 is 16 residues long. CDR3 loop: CVPSPPGQRLGSPLHF. The CDR3 region has the DNA TGTGTTCCCTCTCCGCCGGGACAGCGATTGGGGTCACCCCTCCACTTT.